The entry that follows covers one T cell receptor (beta chain) sequence. CDR3 length: 14 amino acids. This sample is part of a study of preoperative IRX-2 immunotherapy in early breast cancer. This sample's treatment: preoperative locoregional IRX-2 cytokine immunotherapy. Preoperative locoregional IRX-2 cytokine immunotherapy was tested in the phase Ib source study. Only in-frame clones appear in the TCRdb table, and some are missing; sequencing was by immunoSEQ multiplex PCR. The data contain 25,000 to 30,000 clones, 82% of them seen just once; the ten biggest clones take up less than 3.5%. Collection took place from a patient treated with IRX-2 immunotherapy. The origin of this receptor is a human donor with breast cancer. The genes are TRBV1 and TRBJ1-2. TRBV1 is described as a pseudogene. The CDR3 DNA is TGCGCCAGCAGCCAAAGGGGAGGGGGCTATGGCTACACCTTC. Translating gives CASSQRGGGYGYTF.